This TCR beta chain emerged from a study of molecular identifiers for immune sequencing clone quantification. Study at large: Replicates partitioned RNA from approximately 20,000 or 98,000 naive CD8 cells into five parts, sequencing four.

Broader study findings: The share of molecules held by clones above 20 RNA copies was over 99% in effector cells and under 1% in naive cells.

The CDR3 is 13 amino acids. Germline CDR1 is SGHVS and CDR2 is FQNEAQ. Trimming took 4 bases from V and 2 from J, leaving 6 bases between them. With regard to this clonotype: Antigen: not known. Just one base apart from a much larger clone, this may be a read error. Given the absence of the conserved phenylalanine or tryptophan at the CDR3 end, a read error is likely.

The CD8+CD4-CCR7+CD45RA+ phenotype defined the sorted naive CD8 T cells. TCRdb reprocessed the PCR reads with MiXCR, giving one entry per CDR3 protein. The table shows around 470,000 distinct CDR3 sequences, with around 23% occurring only once. The specimen was naive CD8+ T cells from blood, with Jurkat cell RNA spiked in. Subset in this sample: FACS-sorted CD8+CD4-CCR7+CD45RA+ naive T cells. The clonotype was recovered from a human donor in good health. Some libraries in this study had Jurkat cell RNA spiked in. The chain links TRBV7-8 to TRBJ1-5; D ambiguous. CDR3 sequence (DNA): TGTGCCAGCAGCTCGATTCGCAATCAGCCCCAGCATTCT. Its translation is CASSSIRNQPQHS.